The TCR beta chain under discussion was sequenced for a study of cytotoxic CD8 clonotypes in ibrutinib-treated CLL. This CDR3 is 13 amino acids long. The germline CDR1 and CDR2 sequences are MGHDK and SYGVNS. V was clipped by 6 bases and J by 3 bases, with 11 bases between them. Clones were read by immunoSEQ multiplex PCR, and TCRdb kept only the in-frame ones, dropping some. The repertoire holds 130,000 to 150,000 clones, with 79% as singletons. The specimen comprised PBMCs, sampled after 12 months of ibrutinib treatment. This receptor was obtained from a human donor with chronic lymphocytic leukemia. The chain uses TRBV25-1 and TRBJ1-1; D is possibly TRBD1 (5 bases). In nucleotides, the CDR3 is TGTGCCAGCAGGCAGGGACGCGACACTGAAGCTTTCTTT. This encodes CASRQGRDTEAFF.